Listed here are 27 T cell receptor beta chains from one sample, sequenced in a study of T cell changes during pregnancy in multiple sclerosis (dated by TCRdb to about 2019). Libraries were constructed by the immunoSEQ multiplex PCR assay. Entries here come from immuneACCESS through TCRdb and include only in-frame sequences with V and J called. Some clones fail to appear in such tables; in the studies checked, an unresolved V gene covers under half of the shortfall, and the cause of the remainder is unknown. In this sample the table shows more than 55,000 clones, roughly 94% of which occur a single time. Together, the top ten hold 3.5% of the sample. Sample: CD8+ T cells from peripheral blood mononuclear cells, taken in the third trimester of pregnancy. These receptors all come from a female donor with multiple sclerosis, enrolled in a pregnancy study.

The V call is TRBV2, the J call TRBJ2-1; maybe TRBD1 (7 bases). This CDR3 contains 11 residues. Trimming cost V 8 bases and J 8 bases, with 10 bases left between them. Germline loops: CDR1 SNHLY, CDR2 FYNNEI. The CDR3 protein is CASPGGHEQFF. As DNA, the CDR3 is TGTGCCAGCCCAGGGGGGCATGAGCAGTTCTTC.

The chain's CDR3 is CASSMGLSYEQYF. For the CDR3, the DNA is TGTGCCAGCAGTATGGGGCTCTCCTACGAGCAGTACTTC. The chain joins TRBV9 to TRBJ2-7, with TRBD1 as a possible D gene (5 bases). The germline V gene encodes CDR1 SGDLS and CDR2 YYNGEE. Between the trimmed V and J ends, which lost 5 bases and 0 bases, there was a span of 9 bases. CDR3 length: 13 residues.

The rearrangement uses TRBV6-1 and TRBJ1-2; TRBD1 agrees at 9 bases. After removal of 7 bases from V and 4 bases from J, the junction contained 1 base not matched to a gene. In germline, CDR1 is MNHNS, CDR2 SASEGT. This CDR3 has 12 amino acids. The CDR3 DNA reads TGTGCCAGCACGGGACAGGGCTATGGCTACACCTTC. Translating it yields CASTGQGYGYTF.

This chain uses TRBV27 with TRBJ2-2; possible D gene TRBD1, 6 bases. V lost 4 bases, J lost 3 bases, and 18 bases lay in between. The germline V gene has CDR1 MNHEY and CDR2 SMNVEV (reference sequence). The CDR3 extends over 17 amino acids. The CDR3 region is CASSSAGALGYTGELFF. Written as DNA, the CDR3 is TGTGCCAGCAGTTCAGCAGGGGCTCTCGGTTACACCGGGGAGCTGTTTTTT.

This chain connects TRBV28 to TRBJ2-7; 9 nucleotides line up with TRBD2. Per germline, CDR1 MDHEN and CDR2 SYDVKM. The CDR3 has 15 residues. The trim removed 7 bases at V and 4 bases at J, leaving 11 bases unmatched. This CDR3 reads CASTPRLAGVYEQYF. The CDR3 region has the DNA TGTGCCAGCACCCCCCGGTTAGCGGGGGTATACGAGCAGTACTTC.

The J gene is TRBJ2-3, the V gene TRBV14, with D uncertain. The CDR3 has 14 amino acids. CDR1 is SGHDN, CDR2 FVKESK, per germline. V was trimmed by 3 bases and J by 4 bases, leaving 11 bases between them. CDR3 sequence: CASSQLAGADTQYF. Here the CDR3 DNA reads TGTGCCAGCAGCCAGCTGGCTGGAGCAGATACGCAGTATTTT.

This chain links TRBV4-1 with TRBJ1-5, with D uncertain. Germline CDR1 reads MGHRA; CDR2 reads YSYEKL. Trimming cost V 0 bases and J 7 bases, with 13 bases left between them. The CDR3 loop spans 15 amino acids. The CDR3 protein is CASSQDVASYQPQHF. In DNA form, the CDR3 reads TGCGCCAGCAGCCAAGATGTAGCCTCATACCAGCCCCAGCATTTT.

The chain has TRBV4-2 and TRBJ2-7, with D perhaps TRBD1 (5 bases). Trimming took off 2 bases at V and 5 bases at J, with 13 bases between the two ends. The CDR3 has 14 amino acids. Germline values: CDR1 LGHNA, CDR2 YNFKEQ. The DNA of the CDR3 is TGTGCCAGCAGCCAATCCCCCCCAGGGAACGAGCAGTACTTC. Its translation is CASSQSPPGNEQYF.

The V gene is TRBV11-2, the J gene TRBJ1-1; D ambiguous. This CDR3 has 12 amino acids. The germline V gene encodes CDR1 SGHAT and CDR2 FQNNGV. The ends were cut back, 1 base at V and 7 bases at J, with 7 bases in the middle. The CDR3 DNA is TGTGCCAGCAGCTTAGGAGTCGGTGAAGCTTTCTTT. Amino acids: CASSLGVGEAFF. The whole variable domain, remainder taken from reference TRBV11-2 and TRBJ1-1, is EAGVAQSPRYKIIEKRQSVAFWCNPISGHATLYWYQQILGQGPKLLIQFQNNGVVDDSQLPKDRFSAERLKGVDSTLKIQPAKLEDSAVYLCASSLGVGEAFFGQGTRLTVV.

This clone appeared a single time. This chain uses TRBV27 with TRBJ1-1; 9 bases are shared with TRBD1. This CDR3 is built from 19 residues. The junction had 23 bases not matched to a gene; V was cut back by 10 bases and J by 2 bases. The germline V gene has CDR1 MNHEY and CDR2 SMNVEV (reference sequence). CDR3 region: CANPYRGRKGGWQNTEAFF. In DNA, the CDR3 is TGTGCCAACCCTTACAGGGGGCGTAAAGGGGGTTGGCAAAACACTGAAGCTTTCTTT.

This clone was detected only once. The chain combines TRBV29-1 with TRBJ2-1; tentative D call: TRBD1 (6 bases). V was shortened by 7 bases and J by 2 bases, with 12 bases between the two germline ends. From germline, CDR1 is SQVTM and CDR2 ANQGSEA. The CDR3 extends over 13 amino acids. In DNA, the CDR3 is TGCAGCGCCCCTGAGGGGGCCTACAATGAGCAGTTCTTC. Protein sequence: CSAPEGAYNEQFF.

CDR3 loop: CASSYYVGDYEQYF. The CDR3 nucleotides are TGTGCCAGCAGTTACTACGTGGGAGACTACGAGCAGTACTTC. The J gene is TRBJ2-7, the V gene TRBV6-5; D possibly corresponds to TRBD2 (5 bases). The V gene lost 1 base and the J gene lost 3 bases, with 10 bases spanning the gap. The length of the CDR3 is 14 residues. Per germline, CDR1 MNHEY and CDR2 SVGAGI.

The CDR3 sequence: CASSQDLATGSYEQYF. CDR3 bases: TGTGCCAGCAGCCAAGATCTCGCGACTGGGTCCTACGAGCAGTACTTC. The rearrangement links TRBV14 to TRBJ2-7; D is ambiguous. Trimming shortened V by 0 bases and J by 1 base, and 13 bases separated the two germline ends. There are 16 residues in the CDR3. Germline V gene lookup returns CDR1 SGHDN and CDR2 FVKESK.

A single count supports this clone. The V call is TRBV7-3, the J call TRBJ2-3; D is perhaps TRBD1 (6 bases). The CDR3 contains 17 residues. Germline CDR1 SGHTA, CDR2 FQGTGA. Between the trimmed V and J ends, which lost 1 base and 0 bases, there was a span of 14 bases. The DNA for the CDR3 is TGTGCCAGCAGCTTAAACCAGGGGAAACCTAGCACAGATACGCAGTATTTT. Its translation is CASSLNQGKPSTDTQYF.

This clone was seen just once. The genes are TRBV29-1 and TRBJ1-2; possible D gene TRBD1, 5 bases. Trimming left V 0 bases short and J 5 bases short, with 10 bases between. This CDR3 has 13 amino acids. Looked up from germline, CDR1 is SQVTM and CDR2 is ANQGSEA. The CDR3 coding sequence is TGCAGCGTTGAAGATCTACAGGTGTATGGCTACACCTTC. The encoded protein is CSVEDLQVYGYTF.

The rearrangement links TRBV10-3 to TRBJ2-3; D possibly corresponds to TRBD2 (6 bases). Between the trimmed V and J ends, which lost 0 bases and 6 bases, there was a span of 22 bases. Per germline, CDR1 ENHRY and CDR2 SYGVKD. The CDR3 covers 18 residues. The DNA for the CDR3 is TGTGCCATCAGTGAGTCTAGTGGCGGGGCAAACCTTCTTGATACGCAGTATTTT. This translates into CAISESSGGANLLDTQYF.

The V call is TRBV2, the J call TRBJ2-5; 7 bases match TRBD1. Germline trimming cut 4 bases from V and 7 bases from J; bases unmatched to any gene: 12. The CDR3 length is 15 residues. Germline-derived CDR1 and CDR2 are SNHLY and FYNNEI. CDR3 nucleotides: TGTGCCAGCAGTGTAGGTACAGGGGATCCTGGGACCCAGTACTTC. Protein product: CASSVGTGDPGTQYF.

The J gene is TRBJ2-7, the V gene TRBV5-1; 8 bases agree with TRBD1. Germline CDR1 SGHRS, CDR2 YFSETQ. CDR3 length: 13 residues. Germline trimming cut 6 bases from V and 5 bases from J; bases unmatched to any gene: 7. The CDR3 DNA reads as TGCGCCAGCAAGGCCGGGACAGGAGACGAGCAGTACTTC. Its translation: CASKAGTGDEQYF.

The chain has TRBV28 and TRBJ2-7; D unclear. Per germline, CDR1 MDHEN and CDR2 SYDVKM. Trimming removed 1 base at V and 3 bases at J, with 16 bases between. CDR3 length: 16 amino acids. CDR3 nucleotide sequence: TGTGCCAGCAGTTTATATGGGTTTGGCGGTGACTACGAGCAGTACTTC. This gives the protein CASSLYGFGGDYEQYF.

V gene TRBV7-2 combines with J gene TRBJ1-2; 8 bases fit TRBD1. The junction had 7 bases not matched to a gene; V was cut back by 5 bases and J by 2 bases. This CDR3 comprises 15 residues. Germline V gives CDR1 SGHTA, CDR2 FQGNSA. In DNA form, the CDR3 reads TGTGCCAGCAGCCTCCGGACAGGGCTCAACTATGGCTACACCTTC. This encodes CASSLRTGLNYGYTF.

This sequence joins TRBV29-1 and TRBJ1-2; TRBD1 is a possible D gene (5 bases). V was pared by 4 bases and J by 5 bases, with 14 bases between. Germline V gene sequence: CDR1 SQVTM, CDR2 ANQGSEA. The CDR3 extends over 13 amino acids. The CDR3 DNA sequence: TGCAGCGTTGGGCTCCTGGGGCAATATGGCTACACCTTC. Protein product: CSVGLLGQYGYTF.

The chain's CDR3 is CASSEPDRAPGNTIYF. The CDR3 DNA sequence: TGCGCCAGCAGCGAGCCCGACAGGGCTCCTGGAAACACCATATATTTT. The gene calls are TRBV10-2 and TRBJ1-3; 7 bases are a match to TRBD1. Unmatched junction bases numbered 10, after V lost 6 bases and J lost 2 bases. Per the germline V gene, CDR1 is WSHSY and CDR2 is SAAADI. This CDR3 has 16 residues.

The V and J genes are TRBV6-5 and TRBJ2-5; TRBD1 agrees at 9 bases. This CDR3 has 15 residues. After removal of 6 bases from V and 5 bases from J, the junction contained 10 bases not matched to a gene. Germline values: CDR1 MNHEY, CDR2 SVGAGI. CDR3 in DNA: TGTGCCAGCAGGATTGACAGGGGGGGGGCGGAGACCCAGTACTTC. It is translated as CASRIDRGGAETQYF.

The chain employs TRBV6-4 and TRBJ2-3; 8 nucleotides align to TRBD2. The length of the CDR3 is 15 residues. V was pared by 3 bases and J by 5 bases, with 7 bases of the junction left unmatched. The germline CDR1 and CDR2 sequences are MRHNA and SNTAGT. The CDR3 loop is CASSESGSLRDTQYF. Written as DNA, the CDR3 is TGTGCCAGCAGTGAGAGCGGGAGCTTAAGAGATACGCAGTATTTT.

The V and J genes are TRBV9 and TRBJ2-3; weak D call: TRBD1 (5 bases). CDR3 length: 14 amino acids. Germline V gene data show CDR1 as SGDLS and CDR2 as YYNGEE. V was clipped by 4 bases and J by 6 bases, with 15 bases between them. The CDR3 sequence is CASSLERGRDTQYF. For the CDR3, the DNA is TGTGCCAGCAGCCTAGAAAGGGGTCGGGATACGCAGTATTTT.

V gene TRBV4-1 combines with J gene TRBJ2-7; D unresolved. This CDR3 spans 14 amino acids. The germline V gene encodes CDR1 MGHRA and CDR2 YSYEKL. With 3 bases removed from V and 3 bases from J, the gap between germline ends came to 12 bases. CDR3 region: CASSQEGGYYEQYF. The CDR3 DNA reads as TGCGCCAGCAGCCAGGAAGGCGGATACTACGAGCAGTACTTC.

The chain carries TRBV6-1 and TRBJ2-2; the match to TRBD2 covers 8 bases. The CDR3 extends over 15 amino acids. The ends lost 8 bases at V and 3 bases at J; junction bases unmatched: 8. Germline V CDR1 and CDR2: MNHNS, SASEGT. CDR3 nucleotide sequence: TGTGCCAGCCTTATCCTAGCGGGTGACACCGGGGAGCTGTTTTTT. This translates into CASLILAGDTGELFF.